This entry lists 9 T cell receptor beta chains sequenced from one sample in a study of vaccination and CD4 T cells after COVID-19. Documented treatment: approximately nine-day PBMC culture with coronavirus spike peptide pools or control peptides (ViraFEST assay). The Oncomine TCR Beta short-read assay was applied to DNA of cultured CD4+ T cells. TCRdb re-analysed the PCR reads in MiXCR, keeping a single row per CDR3 protein. The data contain 15,000 to 20,000 distinct CDR3 sequences, 43% of them singletons. Which antigens these TCRs recognize remains unknown. The sequencing used CD4+ T cells from blood, cultured in vitro, collected before SARS-CoV-2 vaccination. Receptors originate from a human donor who had recovered from COVID-19.

The J gene is TRBJ1-1, the V gene TRBV12-3 or TRBV12-4; D gene unclear. The CDR3 totals 14 residues. Trimming removed 6 bases at V and 2 bases at J, with 13 bases between. This CDR3 reads CASSLGGPNTEAFF. CDR3 nucleotide sequence: TGTGCCAGCAGCCTCGGAGGGCCCAACACTGAAGCTTTCTTT.

This chain connects TRBV15 to TRBJ1-1; TRBD1 is a possible D gene (5 bases). Germline assignment: CDR1 LNHNV and CDR2 YYDKDF (reference sequence). V lost 0 bases and J 1 base, leaving 9 bases between the germline ends. This CDR3 spans 15 amino acids. The CDR3 sequence is CATSRDPTANTEAFF. CDR3 sequence (DNA): TGTGCCACCAGCAGAGATCCGACAGCGAACACTGAAGCTTTCTTT.

The chain is built from TRBV6-1 and TRBJ2-2, with D perhaps given as TRBD1 or TRBD2 (6 bases each). V gave up 7 bases and J gave up 4 bases, with 22 bases separating them. The CDR3 has 17 amino acids. Looked up from germline, CDR1 is MNHNS and CDR2 is SASEGT. The CDR3 protein is CASTTRATDRSTGELFF. The CDR3, as DNA: TGTGCCAGCACGACTAGGGCCACCGACAGGTCCACCGGGGAGCTGTTTTTT.

The rearrangement links TRBV18 to TRBJ1-2, with 8 positions matching TRBD1. V lost 2 bases to trimming and J lost 7 bases; unmatched junction nucleotides: 9. This CDR3 is 15 amino acids long. Per the germline V gene, CDR1 is KGHSH and CDR2 is LQKENI. The CDR3 DNA reads TGTGCCAGCTCACCAAAGACAGGGGACGATGGTGGCTACACCTTC. Translated: CASSPKTGDDGGYTF.

In its sample, this clonotype was seen a few times. The chain couples TRBV6-1 to TRBJ1-6, with 7 bases lining up with TRBD1. The CDR3 is made up of 14 amino acids. Trimming at V came to 9 bases and at J to 9 bases, leaving 11 bases not matched to a gene. CDR1 is MNHNS and CDR2 is SASEGT in the germline V gene. This chain's CDR3 is CASASGGFGSPLHF. The CDR3 nucleotides are TGTGCCAGTGCCTCAGGGGGTTTCGGTTCACCCCTCCACTTT.

This clonotype came up once. The gene calls are TRBV24-1 and TRBJ2-2; tentative D call: TRBD1 (6 bases). The germline CDR1 and CDR2 sequences are KGHDR and SFDVKD. The V end was cut by 9 bases, the J end by 0 bases, with 16 bases between. This CDR3 is 16 amino acids long. This CDR3 is CATGSYRDPNTGELFF. The CDR3 DNA follows: TGTGCCACCGGAAGTTACAGGGATCCGAACACCGGGGAGCTGTTTTTT.

The chain is built from TRBV6-1 and TRBJ1-5, with TRBD1 matching over 12 bases. V shed 3 bases and J 7 bases; nucleotides not matched to a gene: 4. Germline V gene data show CDR1 as MNHNS and CDR2 as SASEGT. The CDR3 totals 15 residues. The CDR3 DNA follows: TGTGCCAGCAGTGACAGGGACAGGGGGCTACAGCCCCAGCATTTT. Residues: CASSDRDRGLQPQHF.

This chain connects TRBV6-2 or TRBV6-3 to TRBJ1-6; D not certain. Trimming shortened V by 3 bases and J by 9 bases, and 6 bases separated the two germline ends. CDR1 and CDR2 (germline): MNHEY, SVGEGT. The CDR3 is made up of 12 amino acids. For the CDR3, the DNA is TGTGCCAGCAGTTATGCGGGTTCACCCCTCCACTTT. It is translated as CASSYAGSPLHF.

V usage is TRBV6-2 or TRBV6-3 and J usage is TRBJ1-1; D not resolved. Trimming cost V 2 bases and J 8 bases, with 12 bases left between them. The germline CDR1 and CDR2 sequences are MNHEY and SVGEGT. The CDR3 sequence is 13 residues long. The CDR3 DNA sequence: TGTGCCAGCAGTTACAGGGTATGGGCGGAAGCTTTCTTT. Translating it yields CASSYRVWAEAFF.